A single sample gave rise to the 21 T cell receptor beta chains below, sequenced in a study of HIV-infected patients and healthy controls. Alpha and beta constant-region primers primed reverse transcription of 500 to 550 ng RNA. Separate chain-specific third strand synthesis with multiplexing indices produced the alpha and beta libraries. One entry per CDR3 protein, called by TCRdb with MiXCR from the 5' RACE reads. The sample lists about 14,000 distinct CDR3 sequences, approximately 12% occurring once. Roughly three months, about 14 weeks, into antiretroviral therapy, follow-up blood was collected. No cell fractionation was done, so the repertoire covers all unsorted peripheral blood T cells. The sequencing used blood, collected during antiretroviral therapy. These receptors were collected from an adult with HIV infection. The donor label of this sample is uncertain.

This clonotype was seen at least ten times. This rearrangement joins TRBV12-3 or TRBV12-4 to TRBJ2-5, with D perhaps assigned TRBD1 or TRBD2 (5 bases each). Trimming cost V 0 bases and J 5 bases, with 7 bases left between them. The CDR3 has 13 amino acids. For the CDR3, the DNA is TGTGCCAGCAGTTTAGCGTGGGGGGAGACCCAGTACTTC. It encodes CASSLAWGETQYF.

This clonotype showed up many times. In nucleotides, the CDR3 is TGTGCCAGCAGTTCTCGACAGGGGTATAATTCACCCCTCCACTTT. It codes for CASSSRQGYNSPLHF. The gene calls are TRBV12-3 or TRBV12-4 and TRBJ1-6; 8 bases are shared with TRBD1. The CDR3 length is 15 residues. V was clipped by 4 bases and J by 4 bases; unmatched bases: 3.

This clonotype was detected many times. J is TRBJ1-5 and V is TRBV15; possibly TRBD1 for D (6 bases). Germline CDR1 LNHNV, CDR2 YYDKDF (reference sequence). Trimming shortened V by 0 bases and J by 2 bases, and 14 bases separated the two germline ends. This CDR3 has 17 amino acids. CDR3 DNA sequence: TGTGCCACCAGCAGAGATCAGGGGCAGGATGGCAATCAGCCCCAGCATTTT. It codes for CATSRDQGQDGNQPQHF.

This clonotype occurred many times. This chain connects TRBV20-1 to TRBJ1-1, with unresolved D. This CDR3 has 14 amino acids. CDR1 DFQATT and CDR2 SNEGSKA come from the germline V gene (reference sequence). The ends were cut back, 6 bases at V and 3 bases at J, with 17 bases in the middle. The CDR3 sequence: CSAPKSSRHTEAFF. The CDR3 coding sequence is TGCAGTGCGCCCAAGTCTTCACGCCACACTGAAGCTTTCTTT.

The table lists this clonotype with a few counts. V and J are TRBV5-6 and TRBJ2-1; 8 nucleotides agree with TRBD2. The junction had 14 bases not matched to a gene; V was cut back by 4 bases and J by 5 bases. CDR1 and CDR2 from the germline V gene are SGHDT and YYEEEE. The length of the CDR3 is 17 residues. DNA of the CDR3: TGTGCCAGCAGCCGGCCGAGGGCGGGGGGACCCAACAATGAGCAGTTCTTC. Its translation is CASSRPRAGGPNNEQFF.

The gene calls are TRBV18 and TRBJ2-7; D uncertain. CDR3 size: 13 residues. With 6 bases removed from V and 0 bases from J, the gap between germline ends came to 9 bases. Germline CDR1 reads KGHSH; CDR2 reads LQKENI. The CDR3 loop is CASSDGYSYEQYF. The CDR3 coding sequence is TGTGCCAGCTCTGACGGTTACTCCTACGAGCAGTACTTC. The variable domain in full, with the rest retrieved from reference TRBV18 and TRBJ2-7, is NAGVMQNPRHLVRRRGQEARLRCSPMKGHSHVYWYRQLPEEGLKFMVYLQKENIIDESGMPKERFSAEFPKEGPSILRIQQVVRGDSAAYFCASSDGYSYEQYFGPGTRLTVT.

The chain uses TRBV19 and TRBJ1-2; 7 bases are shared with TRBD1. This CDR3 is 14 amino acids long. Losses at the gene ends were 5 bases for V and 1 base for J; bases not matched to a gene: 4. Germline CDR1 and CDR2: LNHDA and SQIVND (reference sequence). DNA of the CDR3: TGTGCCAGTAGTTTTACAGGGGTTAACTATGGCTACACCTTC. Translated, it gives CASSFTGVNYGYTF.

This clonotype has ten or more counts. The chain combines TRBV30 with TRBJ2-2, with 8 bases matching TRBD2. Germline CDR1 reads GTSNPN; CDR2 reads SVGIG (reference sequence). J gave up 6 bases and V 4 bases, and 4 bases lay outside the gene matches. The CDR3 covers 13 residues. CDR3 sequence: CAWTRTSPGELFF. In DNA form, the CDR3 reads TGTGCCTGGACCCGGACTAGCCCCGGGGAGCTGTTTTTT. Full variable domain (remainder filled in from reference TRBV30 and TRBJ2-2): SQTIHQWPATLVQPVGSPLSLECTVEGTSNPNLYWYRQAAGRGLQLLFYSVGIGQISSEVPQNLSASRPQDRQFILSSKKLLLSDSGFYLCAWTRTSPGELFFGEGSRLTVL.

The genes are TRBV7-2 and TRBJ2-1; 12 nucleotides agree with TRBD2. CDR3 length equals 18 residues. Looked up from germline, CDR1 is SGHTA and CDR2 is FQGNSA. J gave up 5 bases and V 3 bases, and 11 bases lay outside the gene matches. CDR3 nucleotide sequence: TGTGCCAGCAGCTTTGAACCTTCCGGGACTAGCGGGCACAATGAGCAGTTCTTC. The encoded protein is CASSFEPSGTSGHNEQFF.

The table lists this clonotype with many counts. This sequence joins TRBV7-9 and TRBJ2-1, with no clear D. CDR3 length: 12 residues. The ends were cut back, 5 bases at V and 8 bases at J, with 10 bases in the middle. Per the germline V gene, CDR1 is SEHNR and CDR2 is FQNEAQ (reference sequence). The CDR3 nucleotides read TGTGCCAGCAGCCCCTCCGCGGATGAGCAGTTCTTC. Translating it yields CASSPSADEQFF. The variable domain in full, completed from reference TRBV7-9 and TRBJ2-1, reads DTGVSQNPRHKITKRGQNVTFRCDPISEHNRLYWYRQTLGQGPEFLTYFQNEAQLEKSRLLSDRFSAERPKGSFSTLEIQRTEQGDSAMYLCASSPSADEQFFGPGTRLTVL.

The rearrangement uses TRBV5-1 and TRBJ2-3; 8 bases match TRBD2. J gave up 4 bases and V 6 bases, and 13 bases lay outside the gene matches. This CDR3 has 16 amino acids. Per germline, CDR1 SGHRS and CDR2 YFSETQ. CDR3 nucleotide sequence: TGCGCCAGCACTTCACTAGGGCGGGGGGCCTCAGATACGCAGTATTTT. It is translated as CASTSLGRGASDTQYF.

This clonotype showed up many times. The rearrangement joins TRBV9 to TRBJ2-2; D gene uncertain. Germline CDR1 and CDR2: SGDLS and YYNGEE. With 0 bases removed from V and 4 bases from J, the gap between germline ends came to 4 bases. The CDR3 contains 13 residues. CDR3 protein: CASSVGGTGELFF. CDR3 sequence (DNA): TGTGCCAGCAGCGTAGGGGGCACCGGGGAGCTGTTTTTT.

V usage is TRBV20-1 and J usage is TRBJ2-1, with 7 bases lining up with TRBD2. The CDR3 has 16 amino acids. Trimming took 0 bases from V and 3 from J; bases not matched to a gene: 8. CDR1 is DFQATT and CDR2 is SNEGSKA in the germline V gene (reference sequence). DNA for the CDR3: TGCAGTGCTAGAGATCTGCTAGCGGTAAACTACAATGAGCAGTTCTTC. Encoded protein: CSARDLLAVNYNEQFF.

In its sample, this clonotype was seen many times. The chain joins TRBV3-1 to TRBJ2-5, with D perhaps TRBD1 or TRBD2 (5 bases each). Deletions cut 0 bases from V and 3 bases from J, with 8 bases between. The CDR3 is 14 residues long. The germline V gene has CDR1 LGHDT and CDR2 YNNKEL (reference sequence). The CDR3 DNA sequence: TGTGCCAGCAGCCAAGACGTGGGGGAAGAGACCCAGTACTTC. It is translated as CASSQDVGEETQYF.

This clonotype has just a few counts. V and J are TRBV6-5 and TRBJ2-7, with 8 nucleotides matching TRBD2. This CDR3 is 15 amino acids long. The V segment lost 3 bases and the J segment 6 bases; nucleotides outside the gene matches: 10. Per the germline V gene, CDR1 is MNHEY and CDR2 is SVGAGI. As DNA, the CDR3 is TGTGCCAGCAGTTATACTAGCGGACCACATCGCGAGCAGTACTTC. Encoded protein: CASSYTSGPHREQYF.

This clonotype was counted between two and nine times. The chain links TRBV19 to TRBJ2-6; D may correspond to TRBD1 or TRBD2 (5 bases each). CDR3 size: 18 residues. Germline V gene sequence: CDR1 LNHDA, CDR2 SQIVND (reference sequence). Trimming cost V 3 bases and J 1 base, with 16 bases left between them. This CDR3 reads CASSISQASFSGANVLTF. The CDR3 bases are TGTGCCAGTAGTATTTCACAGGCTAGCTTTTCTGGGGCCAACGTCCTGACTTTC. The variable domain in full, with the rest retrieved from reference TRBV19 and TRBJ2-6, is DGGITQSPKYLFRKEGQNVTLSCEQNLNHDAMYWYRQDPGQGLRLIYYSQIVNDFQKGDIAEGYSVSREKKESFPLTVTSAQKNPTAFYLCASSISQASFSGANVLTFGAGSRLTVL.

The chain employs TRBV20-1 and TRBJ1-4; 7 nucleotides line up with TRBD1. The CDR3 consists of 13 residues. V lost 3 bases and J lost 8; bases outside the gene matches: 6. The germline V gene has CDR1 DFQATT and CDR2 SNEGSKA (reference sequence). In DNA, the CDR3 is TGCAGTGCTAGGGAGGACAGGATAGAAAAACTGTTTTTT. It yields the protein CSAREDRIEKLFF.

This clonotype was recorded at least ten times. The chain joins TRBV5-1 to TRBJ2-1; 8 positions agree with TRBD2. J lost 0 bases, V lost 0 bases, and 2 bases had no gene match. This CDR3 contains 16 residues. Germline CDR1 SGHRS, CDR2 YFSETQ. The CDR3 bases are TGCGCCAGCAGCTTGGTACTAGCGGACTCCTACAATGAGCAGTTCTTC. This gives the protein CASSLVLADSYNEQFF.

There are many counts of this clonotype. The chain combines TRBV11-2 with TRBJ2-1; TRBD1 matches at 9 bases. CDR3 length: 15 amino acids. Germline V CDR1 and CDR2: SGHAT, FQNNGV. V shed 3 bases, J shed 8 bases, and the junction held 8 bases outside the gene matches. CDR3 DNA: TGTGCCAGCAGCTTCCGCACAGGGGGCAAGGATGAGCAGTTCTTC. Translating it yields CASSFRTGGKDEQFF.

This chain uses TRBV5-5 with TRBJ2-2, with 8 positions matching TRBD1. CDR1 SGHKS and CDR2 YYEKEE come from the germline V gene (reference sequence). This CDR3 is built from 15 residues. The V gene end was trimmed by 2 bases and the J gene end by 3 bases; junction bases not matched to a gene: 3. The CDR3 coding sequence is TGTGCCAGCAGCTTCGTACAGGGGGACACCGGGGAGCTGTTTTTT. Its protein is CASSFVQGDTGELFF.

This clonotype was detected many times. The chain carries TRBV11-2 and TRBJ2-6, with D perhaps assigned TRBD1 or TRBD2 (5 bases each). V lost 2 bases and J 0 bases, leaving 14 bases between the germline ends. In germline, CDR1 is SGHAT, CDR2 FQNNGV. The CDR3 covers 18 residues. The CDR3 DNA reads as TGTGCCAGCAGCTTACGAGGGGTAGACCTCTCTGGGGCCAACGTCCTGACTTTC. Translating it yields CASSLRGVDLSGANVLTF. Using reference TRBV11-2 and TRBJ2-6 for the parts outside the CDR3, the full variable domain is EAGVAQSPRYKIIEKRQSVAFWCNPISGHATLYWYQQILGQGPKLLIQFQNNGVVDDSQLPKDRFSAERLKGVDSTLKIQPAKLEDSAVYLCASSLRGVDLSGANVLTFGAGSRLTVL.